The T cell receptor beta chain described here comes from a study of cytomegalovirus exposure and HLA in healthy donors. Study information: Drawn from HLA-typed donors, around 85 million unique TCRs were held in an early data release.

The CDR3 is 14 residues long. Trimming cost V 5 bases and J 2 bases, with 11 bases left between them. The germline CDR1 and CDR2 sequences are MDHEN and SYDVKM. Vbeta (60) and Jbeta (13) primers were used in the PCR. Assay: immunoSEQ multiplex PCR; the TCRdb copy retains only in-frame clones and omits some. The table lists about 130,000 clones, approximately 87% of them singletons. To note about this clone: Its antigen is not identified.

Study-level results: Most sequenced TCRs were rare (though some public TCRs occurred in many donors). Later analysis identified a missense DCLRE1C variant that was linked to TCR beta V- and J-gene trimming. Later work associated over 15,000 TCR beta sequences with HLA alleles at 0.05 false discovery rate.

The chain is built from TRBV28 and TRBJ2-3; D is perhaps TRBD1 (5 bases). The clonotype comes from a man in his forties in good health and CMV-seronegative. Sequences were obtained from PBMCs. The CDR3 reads CASSPQGSTDTQYF. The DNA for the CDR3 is TGTGCCAGCAGTCCCCAGGGATCCACAGATACGCAGTATTTT.